One and the same sample provided the 20 T cell receptor beta chains below, sequenced in a study of T cell responses to AZD1222 COVID-19 vaccine. Profiling relied on immunoSEQ multiplex PCR, and the TCRdb table lists in-frame clones only, not all of them. This sample has 150,000 to 200,000 clones, with 88% found just once. This material consisted of peripheral blood, taken 28 days after the second AZD1222 dose. Receptors were obtained from an adult who received the AZD1222 COVID-19 vaccine.

In this sample, this clone turned up once. V is TRBV6-2 or TRBV6-3 and J is TRBJ2-1, with 11 bases identical to TRBD2. CDR3 length: 15 amino acids. The germline V gene has CDR1 MNHEY and CDR2 SVGEGT. V shed 5 bases, J shed 8 bases, and the junction held 8 bases outside the gene matches. The CDR3 coding sequence is TGTGCCAGCAGTAATACTAGCGGGAGTTTTTATGAGCAGTTCTTC. This sequence encodes CASSNTSGSFYEQFF.

As DNA, the CDR3 is TGTGCCAGCGGCGAACGACAGGGGAGACAGGCCGGGGAGCTGTTTTTT. This gives the protein CASGERQGRQAGELFF. This sequence joins TRBV7-6 and TRBJ2-2; 8 bases agree with TRBD1. The CDR3 runs 16 residues. CDR1 is SGHVS and CDR2 is FNYEAQ in the germline V gene. J gave up 6 bases and V 8 bases, and 14 bases lay outside the gene matches.

The chain links TRBV7-3 to TRBJ2-1; D is ambiguous. This CDR3 region has 15 residues. In germline, CDR1 is SGHTA, CDR2 FQGTGA. V lost 2 bases, J lost 0 bases, and 8 bases lay in between. This CDR3 reads CASSLAPGSYNEQFF. Written as DNA, the CDR3 is TGTGCCAGCAGCTTAGCCCCCGGCTCCTACAATGAGCAGTTCTTC.

This chain joins TRBV7-2 and TRBJ2-7; D possibly corresponds to TRBD1 (7 bases). Deletions cut 5 bases from V and 5 bases from J, with 19 bases between. Germline V gene data show CDR1 as SGHTA and CDR2 as FQGNSA. The CDR3 loop spans 15 amino acids. The chain's CDR3 is CASSPLGGQTDEQYF. The CDR3 bases are TGTGCCAGCAGCCCTCTCGGGGGACAGACCGACGAGCAGTACTTC.

The chain carries TRBV3-1 (or the pseudogene TRBV3-2) and TRBJ2-2; 15 positions agree with TRBD2. V gave up 4 bases and J gave up 7 bases; unmatched junction bases: 7. The CDR3 totals 17 residues. CDR1 and CDR2 (germline): LGHDT, YNNKEL (reference sequence). The CDR3 region is CASSRGLAGGPSGELFF. In DNA, the CDR3 is TGTGCCAGCAGCCGTGGACTAGCGGGAGGGCCAAGCGGGGAGCTGTTTTTT.

The chain employs TRBV28 and TRBJ1-2; the D is unclear. Germline values: CDR1 MDHEN, CDR2 SYDVKM. This CDR3 has 15 amino acids. V was clipped by 10 bases and J by 2 bases, with 20 bases between them. The CDR3 coding sequence is TGTGCCACCCTCCTGACGTCCGGGGTAAACTATGGCTACACCTTC. This codes for CATLLTSGVNYGYTF.

This clone was counted a single time. Different DNA sequences within this sample yield the same CDR3. The chain is built from TRBV27 and TRBJ2-3; 7 bases are a match to TRBD1. This CDR3 spans 11 amino acids. Germline trimming cut 8 bases from V and 6 bases from J; bases unmatched to any gene: 2. Germline CDR1 MNHEY, CDR2 SMNVEV (reference sequence). The DNA of the CDR3 is TGTGCCAGCCGCAGGGGGGATACGCAGTATTTT. Residues: CASRRGDTQYF.

CDR3 sequence reads: CASSVRALYEQYF. CDR3 coding DNA: TGTGCCAGCAGCGTGCGGGCTCTGTACGAGCAGTACTTC. The chain has TRBV12-3 or TRBV12-4 and TRBJ2-7; possible D gene TRBD2, 5 bases. With 6 bases removed from V and 4 bases from J, the gap between germline ends came to 13 bases. CDR3 length: 13 amino acids.

This chain joins TRBV6-5 and TRBJ1-1; D is possibly TRBD1 (5 bases). Germline lookup yields CDR1 MNHEY and CDR2 SVGAGI. The CDR3 loop spans 14 amino acids. Between the trimmed V and J ends, which lost 5 bases and 4 bases, there was a span of 14 bases. Here the CDR3 reads CASSLRPGGTEAFF. The CDR3 nucleotides are TGTGCCAGCAGTCTCCGACCCGGGGGCACTGAAGCTTTCTTT.

The V call is TRBV27, the J call TRBJ2-2; tentatively, D is TRBD1 or TRBD2 (5 bases each). Trimming shortened V by 3 bases and J by 5 bases, and 19 bases separated the two germline ends. The CDR3 has 17 amino acids. From germline, CDR1 is MNHEY and CDR2 SMNVEV (reference sequence). The CDR3 sequence is CASSFPGTRPGTGELFF. For the CDR3, the DNA is TGTGCCAGCAGTTTTCCCGGGACGCGGCCGGGGACCGGGGAGCTGTTTTTT.

J is TRBJ1-1 and V is TRBV7-8; the D gene is possibly TRBD1 (5 bases). V lost 4 bases, J lost 5 bases, and 23 bases lay in between. The germline CDR1 and CDR2 sequences are SGHVS and FQNEAQ. This CDR3 has 17 residues. The chain's CDR3 is CASSSTTGGASGTEAFF. CDR3 nucleotide sequence: TGTGCCAGCAGCTCAACTACAGGAGGCGCCTCGGGAACTGAAGCTTTCTTT.

V usage is TRBV7-2 and J usage is TRBJ1-4; TRBD1 is a possible D gene (6 bases). Deletions cut 4 bases from V and 0 bases from J, with 15 bases between. The CDR3 extends over 17 amino acids. Germline CDR1 SGHTA, CDR2 FQGNSA. The CDR3 is CASSYTGTIATNEKLFF. The CDR3 nucleotides are TGTGCCAGCAGCTACACCGGGACAATTGCAACTAATGAAAAACTGTTTTTT.

The rearrangement links TRBV6-2 or TRBV6-3 to TRBJ2-7; a weak D match, TRBD2 (6 bases). Germline V gene lookup returns CDR1 MNHEY and CDR2 SVGEGT. V dropped 6 bases and J dropped 2 bases, with 17 bases sitting between them. The CDR3 extends over 15 amino acids. The CDR3 loop reads CASSPTGTGTYEQYF. CDR3 in DNA: TGTGCCAGCAGCCCAACCGGGACTGGGACCTACGAGCAGTACTTC.

This clone was detected only once. The chain couples TRBV6-5 to TRBJ1-4; 8 bases match TRBD1. Trimming removed 7 bases from V and 7 bases from J; junction bases left unmatched: 8. This CDR3 spans 14 amino acids. Germline CDR1 reads MNHEY; CDR2 reads SVGAGI. In DNA form, the CDR3 reads TGTGCCAGCACCCAGACAGGGGCAGGTGAAAAACTGTTTTTT. It translates to CASTQTGAGEKLFF.

This chain joins TRBV11-2 and TRBJ2-7, with a possible D match to TRBD1 (5 bases). The CDR3 loop spans 14 amino acids. The V end lost 4 bases, the J end lost 2 bases, and 12 bases lay between the germline ends. Per the germline V gene, CDR1 is SGHAT and CDR2 is FQNNGV. Here the CDR3 reads CASSWGQGTYEQYF. CDR3 in DNA: TGTGCCAGCAGCTGGGGCCAGGGAACCTACGAGCAGTACTTC.

V gene TRBV5-1 combines with J gene TRBJ2-1; 10 bases align to TRBD2. This CDR3 contains 16 residues. Germline V gene sequence: CDR1 SGHRS, CDR2 YFSETQ. The junction had 12 bases not matched to a gene; V was cut back by 5 bases and J by 7 bases. The CDR3 spells CASSPVLAGVGNEQFF. The CDR3 nucleotides read TGCGCCAGCAGTCCCGTGCTAGCGGGAGTGGGGAATGAGCAGTTCTTC.

The chain links TRBV4-3 to TRBJ2-7; D is tentatively TRBD1 or TRBD2 (5 bases each). From germline, CDR1 is LGHNA and CDR2 YSLEER. The CDR3 runs 16 residues. V was pared by 0 bases and J by 0 bases, with 12 bases between. The CDR3 nucleotides read TGCGCCAGCAGCCAAGATGAGGGGTCGATCTCCTACGAGCAGTACTTC. Translating it yields CASSQDEGSISYEQYF.

Comments on this clone: This sample includes further DNA sequences coding for the same CDR3. The rearrangement links TRBV10-3 to TRBJ1-2, with TRBD1 as a possible D gene (5 bases). The CDR3 spans 15 residues. V shed 0 bases and J shed 4 bases, with 12 bases lying between them. Germline CDR1 is ENHRY and CDR2 is SYGVKD. CDR3 sequence (DNA): TGTGCCATCAGTGAGTCGGGAGGGGCAGGCTATGGCTACACCTTC. Translation gives CAISESGGAGYGYTF.

In this sample, this clone turned up once. The rearrangement uses TRBV27 and TRBJ2-3; D gene uncertain. The CDR3 extends over 14 amino acids. The V and J ends lost 2 bases and 6 bases respectively, with 12 bases between them. Per the germline V gene, CDR1 is MNHEY and CDR2 is SMNVEV (reference sequence). The CDR3 region is CASSLRDPRDTQYF. The DNA of the CDR3 is TGTGCCAGCAGTTTAAGGGATCCTCGCGATACGCAGTATTTT.

Written as DNA, the CDR3 is TGTGCCAGCAGTTACTTTAGACAGCAGAATGAAAAACTGTTTTTT. Protein sequence: CASSYFRQQNEKLFF. The V call is TRBV6-5, the J call TRBJ1-4; D is perhaps TRBD1 (5 bases). The CDR3 totals 15 residues. Trimming shortened V by 1 base and J by 5 bases, and 11 bases separated the two germline ends. Per the germline V gene, CDR1 is MNHEY and CDR2 is SVGAGI.